This entry is about one TCR beta chain. A few counts support this clonotype. What antigen it recognizes has not been identified. No much larger clone exists at a distance of one base, and base qualities are not known. The listed sequencing device is Illumina MiSeq. Using fastp at Q25 and MiXCR, TCRdb reprocessed the public reads and kept productive beta chains. Each CDR3 protein appears once, grouped with its most common genes and DNA. The sample has about 62,000 distinct CDR3 sequences on record, approximately 60% of them singletons. Around 1.9% of the sample goes to the ten largest clones. This entry belongs to a study of type 1 regulatory T cells (dated by TCRdb to the early 2020s). Study-wide context: An in vitro protocol by which a Tr1-enriched, alloantigen-specific CD4 T cell product named T-allo10 was generated was characterized in the study. T-allo10 was under clinical evaluation in patients with hematological malignancies receiving allogeneic hematopoietic stem cell transplantation. Overall study results and their limits: Tr1 cells showed a more restricted TCR repertoire than non-Tr1 cells, which the study interpreted as alloantigen-induced clonal expansion.

From the cysteine up to the phenylalanine, the CDR3 has a length of 14 residues. Solely the CDR3 DNA is kept, with 42 bases framed from the first base. V is clipped by 1 base and J by 5 bases, and the sequence between their germline boundaries is 9 bases long. CDR1 and CDR2 are read off the germline V gene (reference sequence) as LGHDT and YNNKEL. The receptor was derived from a human donor in good health. The chain is assembled from TRBV3-1 and TRBJ2-1, and perhaps TRBD2 as D gene, on 5 matching bases. Sequencing was performed on cultured non-Tr1 T cells, either the whole culture or a sorted T cell fraction (not recorded which). The sample's cell subset or site label, in plain terms: non-Tr1 population from the T-allo10 product. The DNA is as follows: TGTGCCAGCAGCCAAGGAGCGGAGAACAATGAGCAGTTCTTC. This translates into CASSQGAENNEQFF.